This T cell receptor beta chain was identified during a study of shared clonotypes between healthy human individuals. Trimming removed 6 bases from V and 8 bases from J; junction bases left unmatched: 11. CDR1 and CDR2 (germline): SQVTM, ANQGSEA. The CDR3 has 14 residues. It was CD45RO-negative cells, positively selected for CCR7, that made up naive CD8 cells, with terminally differentiated effector memory CD45RA+ cells excluded. Sequenced by immunoSEQ multiplex PCR; TCRdb stores in-frame clones only, minus some. The sample has around 640,000 clones, around 96% seen once. The genes are TRBV29-1 and TRBJ2-1, with 9 bases that match TRBD2. Sample: naive CD8+ T cells sorted from blood. The clonotype originates from a woman in her 30s in good health. The CDR3 DNA is TGCAGCGTCGTTTATAGCGGGAGTGTCGATGAGCAGTTCTTC. Translation gives CSVVYSGSVDEQFF.